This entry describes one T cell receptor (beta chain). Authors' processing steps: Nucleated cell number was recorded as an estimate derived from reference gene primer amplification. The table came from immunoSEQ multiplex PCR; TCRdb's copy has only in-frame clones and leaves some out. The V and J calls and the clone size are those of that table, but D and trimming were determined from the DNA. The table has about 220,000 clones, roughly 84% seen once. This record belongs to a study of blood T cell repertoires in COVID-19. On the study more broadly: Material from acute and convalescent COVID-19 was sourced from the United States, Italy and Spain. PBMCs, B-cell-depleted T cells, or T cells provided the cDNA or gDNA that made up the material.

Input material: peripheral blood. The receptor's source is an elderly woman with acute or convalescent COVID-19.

The CDR3 DNA sequence: TGTGCCAGCAGTTCAAGGACAGTACACTATGGCTACACCTTC. This translates into CASSSRTVHYGYTF. J is TRBJ1-2 and V is TRBV5-8, with D perhaps matching TRBD1 (6 bases). CDR3 length equals 14 residues. Per the germline V gene, CDR1 is SGHTS and CDR2 is YDEGEE. Trimming removed 5 bases from V and 3 bases from J, with 14 bases in between. Full variable domain (missing parts from reference TRBV5-8 and TRBJ1-2): EAGVTQSPTHLIKTRGQQATLRCSPISGHTSVYWYQQALGLGLQFLLWYDEGEERNRGNFPPRFSGRQFPNYSSELNVNALELEDSALYLCASSSRTVHYGYTFGSGTRLTVV.